Shown below are 11 T cell receptor beta chains from a single sample sequenced in a study of follicular helper T cells after annual influenza vaccination. Repertoires were generated with immunoSEQ multiplex PCR, while TCRdb's copy carries only in-frame clones and drops some. This repertoire shows about 10,000 clones, roughly 80% found once; its top ten account for 0.34%. Documented time point: 2014-2015 season, 7 days after vaccination. The sample in question was CXCR5- memory CD4+ T cells sorted from blood, obtained 7 days after influenza vaccination. The receptors come from an adult who received the influenza vaccine.

J is TRBJ1-2 and V is TRBV29-1, with D unclear. The CDR3 runs 15 residues. V dropped 7 bases and J dropped 4 bases, with 22 bases sitting between them. Germline CDR1 is SQVTM and CDR2 is ANQGSEA. The CDR3 loop is CSAFVPDGQLYGYTF. The CDR3 coding sequence is TGCAGCGCGTTCGTGCCCGACGGCCAGCTCTATGGCTACACCTTC.

The chain carries TRBV4-3 and TRBJ1-4, with no clear D. Germline V gene lookup returns CDR1 LGHNA and CDR2 YSLEER. V was clipped by 1 base and J by 6 bases, with 12 bases between them. The CDR3 spans 15 residues. The CDR3 here is CASSQGTTTDEKLFF. CDR3 in DNA: TGCGCCAGCAGCCAAGGAACCACGACGGATGAAAAACTGTTTTTT.

CDR3 DNA: TGTGCCAGCTCAGCCGGGACAGGCCCCGGGTACTATGGCTACACCTTC. This codes for CASSAGTGPGYYGYTF. This chain connects TRBV18 to TRBJ1-2; 8 bases match TRBD1. Germline CDR1 is KGHSH and CDR2 is LQKENI. The V segment lost 5 bases and the J segment 3 bases; nucleotides outside the gene matches: 11. The CDR3 sequence is 16 residues long.

The V and J genes are TRBV7-2 and TRBJ2-5, with TRBD1 matching 7 bases. The CDR3 spans 15 residues. The trim removed 3 bases at V and 1 base at J, leaving 5 bases unmatched. CDR1 is SGHTA, CDR2 FQGNSA, per germline. The CDR3 nucleotides read TGTGCCAGCAGCTTGGGACAGCAAATCCAAGAGACCCAGTACTTC. Translated: CASSLGQQIQETQYF.

The chain employs TRBV15 and TRBJ1-6, with D tentatively TRBD1 (5 bases). The CDR3 has 15 amino acids. The V gene's germline CDR1 is LNHNV and CDR2 YYDKDF (reference sequence). V was shortened by 1 base and J by 11 bases, with 15 bases between the two germline ends. Written as DNA, the CDR3 is TGTGCCACCAGCAGAGGAGGGAGGGAAGGGGCACCCCTCCACTTT. Its protein product is CATSRGGREGAPLHF.

The chain recombines TRBV9 with TRBJ1-4; possible D gene TRBD1, 5 bases. The germline gives CDR1 SGDLS, CDR2 YYNGEE. Between the trimmed V and J ends, which lost 0 bases and 6 bases, there was a span of 9 bases. CDR3 length equals 14 residues. The CDR3 here is CASSVGGRDEKLFF. CDR3 sequence (DNA): TGTGCCAGCAGCGTAGGAGGCAGGGATGAAAAACTGTTTTTT.

The rearrangement uses TRBV5-4 and TRBJ1-2; D is uncertain. Germline lookup yields CDR1 SGHNT and CDR2 YYREEE (reference sequence). This CDR3 spans 13 amino acids. Trimming left V 4 bases short and J 4 bases short, with 11 bases between. The CDR3 reads CASSGSPGYGYTF. For the CDR3, the DNA is TGTGCCAGCAGCGGATCCCCGGGCTATGGCTACACCTTC.

This chain uses TRBV2 with TRBJ1-6; D might be TRBD1 (5 bases). V shed 8 bases and J shed 2 bases, with 13 bases lying between them. The CDR3 runs to 15 residues. Looked up from germline, CDR1 is SNHLY and CDR2 is FYNNEI. As DNA, the CDR3 is TGTGCCAGCGGGATCGGGGGGACCTATAATTCACCCCTCCACTTT. Its translation: CASGIGGTYNSPLHF.

This chain uses TRBV5-1 with TRBJ1-3, with TRBD1 as a possible D gene (6 bases). V was trimmed by 0 bases and J by 3 bases, leaving 10 bases between them. Per the germline V gene, CDR1 is SGHRS and CDR2 is YFSETQ. This CDR3 is 15 amino acids long. The CDR3 region is CASSLGRGNGNTIYF. The CDR3 DNA sequence: TGCGCCAGCAGCTTGGGCAGGGGAAATGGAAACACCATATATTTT.

The chain is built from TRBV5-5 and TRBJ1-2; D call uncertain. Germline V gives CDR1 SGHKS, CDR2 YYEKEE (reference sequence). The V end was cut by 4 bases, the J end by 6 bases, with 16 bases between. The CDR3 consists of 14 residues. This CDR3 reads CASSQTDRLDGYTF. CDR3 bases: TGTGCCAGCAGCCAGACGGACCGTTTGGATGGCTACACCTTC.

This clone appeared a few times. Germline is not matched at one junction end, which may reflect a read error. The chain carries TRBV27 and TRBJ1-6; D is undetermined. The CDR3 length is 12 residues. Germline V lookup: CDR1 MNHEY, CDR2 SMNVEV (reference sequence). Here the CDR3 DNA reads TGTGCCAGCAGTTTTGTTAATTTACCCCTCCACTTT. Translating it yields CASSFVNLPLHF.